The present T cell receptor beta chain was sequenced within a study of vaccination effects on CD4 cells after COVID-19. The wider study: Cultivation was performed at roughly 2.2 million PBMC per well with roughly 9.1 IU/ml IL-2 and 9.5 to 10 ug/ml peptides added.

This clone showed up just a few times. Its antigen is unknown. V was shortened by 0 bases and J by 0 bases, with 18 bases between the two germline ends. This CDR3 is built from 19 residues. Per the germline V gene, CDR1 is MNHEY and CDR2 is SVGEGT. General study results and limits: Vaccine- and infection-induced clones showed marked clonal contraction late following vaccination.

Cultured cells yielded isolated CD4+ T cells after 10 days. Participants completed two doses of the BNT162b2 or mRNA-1273 vaccine. Replacing half the medium with IL-2 medium was done on days 3 and 7. Produced via immunoSEQ multiplex PCR; TCRdb's table is partial and in-frame only. The sample has tens of thousands of clones, around 67% seen once. This receptor was identified in a human donor who received a COVID-19 vaccine. V gene TRBV6-2 or TRBV6-3 combines with J gene TRBJ2-4; a possible D gene is TRBD2 (5 bases). Sequences were derived from CD4+ T cells from PBMCs cultured without peptide, sampled after COVID-19 vaccination. The CDR3 loop is CASSYSRLLDGLAKNIQYF. The CDR3 DNA follows: TGTGCCAGCAGTTACTCGCGCCTTTTGGACGGACTAGCCAAAAACATTCAGTACTTC.